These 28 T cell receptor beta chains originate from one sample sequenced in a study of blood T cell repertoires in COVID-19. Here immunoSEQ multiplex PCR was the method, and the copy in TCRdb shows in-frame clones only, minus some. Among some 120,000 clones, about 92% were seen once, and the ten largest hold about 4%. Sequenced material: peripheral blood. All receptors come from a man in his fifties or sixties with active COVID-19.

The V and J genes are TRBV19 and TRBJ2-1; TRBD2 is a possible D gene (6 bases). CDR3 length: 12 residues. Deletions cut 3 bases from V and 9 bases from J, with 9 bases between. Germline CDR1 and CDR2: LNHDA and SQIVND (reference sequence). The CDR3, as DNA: TGTGCCAGTAGTATTTACGGGAGTGAGCAGTTCTTC. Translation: CASSIYGSEQFF.

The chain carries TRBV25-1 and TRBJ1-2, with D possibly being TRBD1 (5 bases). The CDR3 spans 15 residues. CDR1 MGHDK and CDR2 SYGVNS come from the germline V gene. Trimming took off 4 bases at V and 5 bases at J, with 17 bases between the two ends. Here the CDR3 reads CASSAGPGLAYGYTF. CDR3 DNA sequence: TGTGCCAGCAGTGCAGGCCCGGGACTGGCTTATGGCTACACCTTC.

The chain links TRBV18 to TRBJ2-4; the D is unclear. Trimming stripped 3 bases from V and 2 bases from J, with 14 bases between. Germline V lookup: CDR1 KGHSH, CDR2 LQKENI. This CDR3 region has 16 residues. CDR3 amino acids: CASSPDQVRTKNIQYF. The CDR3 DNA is TGTGCCAGCTCACCGGATCAGGTCAGGACCAAAAACATTCAGTACTTC.

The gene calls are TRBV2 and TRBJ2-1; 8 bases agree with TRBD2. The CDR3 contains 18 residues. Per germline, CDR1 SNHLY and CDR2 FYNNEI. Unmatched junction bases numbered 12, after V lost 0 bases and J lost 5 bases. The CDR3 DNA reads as TGTGCCAGCAGTGAAGCCCCGGGTAGCGGGGTTACTCACAATGAGCAGTTCTTC. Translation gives CASSEAPGSGVTHNEQFF. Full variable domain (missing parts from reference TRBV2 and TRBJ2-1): EPEVTQTPSHQVTQMGQEVILRCVPISNHLYFYWYRQILGQKVEFLVSFYNNEISEKSEIFDDQFSVERPDGSNFTLKIRSTKLEDSAMYFCASSEAPGSGVTHNEQFFGPGTRLTVL.

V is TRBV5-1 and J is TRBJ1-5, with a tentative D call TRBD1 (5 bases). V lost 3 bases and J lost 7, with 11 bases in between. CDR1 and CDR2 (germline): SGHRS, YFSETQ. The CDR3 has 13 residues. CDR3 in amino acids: CASSYGADQPQHF. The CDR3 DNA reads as TGCGCCAGCAGCTATGGGGCAGACCAGCCCCAGCATTTT.

Here the CDR3 reads CASRSLSGGNTGELFF. CDR3 coding DNA: TGTGCCAGCAGAAGCCTTAGCGGGGGTAACACCGGGGAGCTGTTTTTT. The J gene is TRBJ2-2, the V gene TRBV2, with 9 bases aligning to TRBD2. The CDR3 spans 16 residues. V lost 6 bases and J lost 2; bases outside the gene matches: 7. CDR1 SNHLY and CDR2 FYNNEI come from the germline V gene.

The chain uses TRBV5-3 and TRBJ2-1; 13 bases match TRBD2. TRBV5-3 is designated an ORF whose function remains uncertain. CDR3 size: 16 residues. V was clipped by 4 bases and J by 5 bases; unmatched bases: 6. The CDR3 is CARSNGTSGKDNEQFF. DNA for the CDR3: TGTGCCAGAAGCAACGGGACTAGCGGGAAGGACAATGAGCAGTTCTTC.

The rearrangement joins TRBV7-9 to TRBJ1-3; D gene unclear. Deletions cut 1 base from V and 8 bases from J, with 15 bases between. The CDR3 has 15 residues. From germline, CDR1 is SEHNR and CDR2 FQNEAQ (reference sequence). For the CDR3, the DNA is TGTGCCAGCAGCTTAGAGACGTTCCACGGGGACACCATATATTTT. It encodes CASSLETFHGDTIYF.

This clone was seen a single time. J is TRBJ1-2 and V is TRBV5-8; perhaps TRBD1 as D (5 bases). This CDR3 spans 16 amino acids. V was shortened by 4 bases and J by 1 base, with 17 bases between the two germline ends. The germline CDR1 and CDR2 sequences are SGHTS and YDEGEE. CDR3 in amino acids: CASSLGTLTVNYGYTF. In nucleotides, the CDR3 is TGTGCCAGCAGCCTGGGGACTCTTACCGTTAACTATGGCTACACCTTC.

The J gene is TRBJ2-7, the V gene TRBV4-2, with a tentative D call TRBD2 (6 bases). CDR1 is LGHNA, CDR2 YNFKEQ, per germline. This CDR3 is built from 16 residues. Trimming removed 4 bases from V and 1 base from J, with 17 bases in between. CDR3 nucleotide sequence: TGTGCCAGCAGCCGAGGCGGGGAGTCTAGGTCCTACGAGCAGTACTTC. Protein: CASSRGGESRSYEQYF.

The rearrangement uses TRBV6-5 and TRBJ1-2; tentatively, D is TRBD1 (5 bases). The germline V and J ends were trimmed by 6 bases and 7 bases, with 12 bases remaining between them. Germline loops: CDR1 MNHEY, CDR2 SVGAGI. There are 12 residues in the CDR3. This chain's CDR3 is CASRTPGFGYTF. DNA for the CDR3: TGTGCCAGCAGAACTCCAGGGTTTGGCTACACCTTC.

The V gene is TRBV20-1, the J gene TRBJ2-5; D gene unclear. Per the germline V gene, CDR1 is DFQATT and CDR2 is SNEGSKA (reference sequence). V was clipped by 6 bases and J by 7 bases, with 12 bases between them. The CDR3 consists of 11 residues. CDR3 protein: CSAIASGTQYF. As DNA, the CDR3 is TGCAGTGCGATCGCGTCAGGGACCCAGTACTTC.

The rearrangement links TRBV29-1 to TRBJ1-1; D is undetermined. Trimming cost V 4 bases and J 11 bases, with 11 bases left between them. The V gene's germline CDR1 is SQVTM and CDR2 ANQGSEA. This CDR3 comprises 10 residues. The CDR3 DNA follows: TGCAGCGTTGTGTCGGTTTCGGCTTTCTTT. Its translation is CSVVSVSAFF.

The CDR3 is CASSRRTNEAFF. The CDR3 coding sequence is TGTGCCAGTAGTAGAAGGACAAACGAAGCTTTCTTT. This chain links TRBV19 with TRBJ1-1; tentative D call: TRBD1 (5 bases). This CDR3 contains 12 residues. The germline CDR1 and CDR2 sequences are LNHDA and SQIVND (reference sequence). Trimming shortened V by 4 bases and J by 8 bases, and 11 bases separated the two germline ends.

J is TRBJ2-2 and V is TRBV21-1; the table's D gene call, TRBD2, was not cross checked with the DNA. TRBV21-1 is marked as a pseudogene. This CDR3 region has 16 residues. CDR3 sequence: CASSKRGRGNTGELFF. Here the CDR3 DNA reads TGTGCCAGCAGCAAAAGAGGTCGGGGTAACACCGGGGAGCTGTTTTTT.

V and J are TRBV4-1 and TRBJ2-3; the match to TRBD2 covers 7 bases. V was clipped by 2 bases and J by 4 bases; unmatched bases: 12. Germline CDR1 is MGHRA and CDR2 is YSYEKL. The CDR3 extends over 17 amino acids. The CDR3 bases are TGCGCCAGCAGCCAAATCCGCCGGGGGAGCGGGGCAGATACGCAGTATTTT. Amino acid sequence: CASSQIRRGSGADTQYF.

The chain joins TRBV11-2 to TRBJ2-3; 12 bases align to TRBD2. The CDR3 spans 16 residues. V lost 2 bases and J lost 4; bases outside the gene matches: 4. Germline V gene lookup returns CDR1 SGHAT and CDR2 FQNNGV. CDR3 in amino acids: CASSLHLAGGPDTQYF. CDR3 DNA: TGTGCCAGCAGCTTACACCTAGCGGGGGGGCCAGATACGCAGTATTTT.

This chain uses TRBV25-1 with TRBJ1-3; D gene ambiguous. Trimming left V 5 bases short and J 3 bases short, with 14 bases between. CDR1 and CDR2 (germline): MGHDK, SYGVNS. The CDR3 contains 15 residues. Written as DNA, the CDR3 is TGTGCCAGCAGTCAAGGAGTACTCGGTGGAAACACCATATATTTT. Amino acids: CASSQGVLGGNTIYF.

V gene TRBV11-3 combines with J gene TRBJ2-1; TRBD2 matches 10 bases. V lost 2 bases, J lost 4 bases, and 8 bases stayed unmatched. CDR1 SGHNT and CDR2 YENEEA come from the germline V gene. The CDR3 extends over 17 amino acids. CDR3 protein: CASSLNFGTSEYNEQFF. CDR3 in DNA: TGTGCCAGCAGCTTAAATTTCGGGACTAGCGAATACAATGAGCAGTTCTTC.

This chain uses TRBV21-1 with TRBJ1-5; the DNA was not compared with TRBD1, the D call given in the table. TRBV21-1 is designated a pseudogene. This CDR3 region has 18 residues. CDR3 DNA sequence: TGTGCCAGCAGCCCCCTTCCCAGGGACAGGGGTGGCAATCAGCCCCAGCATTTT. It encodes CASSPLPRDRGGNQPQHF.

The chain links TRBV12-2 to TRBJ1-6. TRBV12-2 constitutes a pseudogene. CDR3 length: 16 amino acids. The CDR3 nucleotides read TGTGCAAGTCGCTTAGCGCATTGGGAGGGTAATTCACCCCTCCACTTT. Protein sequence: CASRLAHWEGNSPLHF.

CDR3 amino acids: CASSVARTKAGAGELFF. The CDR3 nucleotides are TGTGCCAGCAGCGTAGCTCGGACCAAAGCGGGGGCCGGGGAGCTGTTTTTT. The chain has TRBV9 and TRBJ2-2; 8 bases map to TRBD2. Germline loops: CDR1 SGDLS, CDR2 YYNGEE. CDR3 size: 17 residues. V lost 0 bases to trimming and J lost 6 bases; unmatched junction nucleotides: 10.

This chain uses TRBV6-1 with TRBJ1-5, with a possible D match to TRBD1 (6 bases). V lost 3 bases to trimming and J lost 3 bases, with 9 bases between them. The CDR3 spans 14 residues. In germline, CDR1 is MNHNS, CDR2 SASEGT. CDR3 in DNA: TGTGCCAGCAGTGATACAGGGTCCAATCAGCCCCAGCATTTT. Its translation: CASSDTGSNQPQHF.

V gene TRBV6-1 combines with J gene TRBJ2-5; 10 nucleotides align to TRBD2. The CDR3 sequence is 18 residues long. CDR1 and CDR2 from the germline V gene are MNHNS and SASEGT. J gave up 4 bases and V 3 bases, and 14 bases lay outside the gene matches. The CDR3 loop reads CASSDEAGGRFRGETQYF. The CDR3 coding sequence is TGTGCCAGCAGTGATGAAGCGGGGGGGCGCTTTCGAGGAGAGACCCAGTACTTC.

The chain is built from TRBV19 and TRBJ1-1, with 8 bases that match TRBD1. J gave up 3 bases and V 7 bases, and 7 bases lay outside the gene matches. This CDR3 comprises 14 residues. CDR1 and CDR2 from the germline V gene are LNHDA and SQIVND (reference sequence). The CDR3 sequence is CASTRQGADTEAFF. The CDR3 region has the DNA TGTGCCAGTACTCGGCAGGGGGCAGACACTGAAGCTTTCTTT.

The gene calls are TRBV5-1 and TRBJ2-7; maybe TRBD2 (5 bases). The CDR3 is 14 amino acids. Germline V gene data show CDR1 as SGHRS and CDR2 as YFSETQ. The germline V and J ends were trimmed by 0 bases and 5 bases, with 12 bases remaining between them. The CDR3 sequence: CASSLGGFIDEQYV. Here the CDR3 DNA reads TGCGCCAGCAGCTTGGGAGGGTTTATCGACGAGCAGTACGTC.

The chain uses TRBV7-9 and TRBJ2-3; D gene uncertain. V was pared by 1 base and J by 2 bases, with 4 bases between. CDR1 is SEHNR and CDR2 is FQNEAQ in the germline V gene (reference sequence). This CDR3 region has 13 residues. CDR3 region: CASSLGVTDTQYF. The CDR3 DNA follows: TGTGCCAGCAGCTTAGGAGTCACAGATACGCAGTATTTT.

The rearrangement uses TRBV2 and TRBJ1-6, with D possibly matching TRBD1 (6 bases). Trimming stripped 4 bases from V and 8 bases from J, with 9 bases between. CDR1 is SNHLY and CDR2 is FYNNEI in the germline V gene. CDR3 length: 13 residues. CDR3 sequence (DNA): TGTGCCAGCAGTGGGCAGGGGTATTCACCCCTCCACTTT. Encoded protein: CASSGQGYSPLHF.